The 6 T cell receptor beta chains in this list originate from one sample, sequenced in a study of blood T cells in healthy people across ages. Primers used in a second PCR of roughly 7 to 12 cycles were a sample-barcoded 5' primer and a J-beta primer mix. One entry per CDR3 protein, called by TCRdb with MiXCR from the 5' RACE reads. The sample has about 650,000 distinct CDR3 sequences, around 50% seen once. The sequenced sample consisted of blood. The receptors derive from a woman older than 75 in good health.

This chain joins TRBV15 and TRBJ2-3; D uncertain. Germline-derived CDR1 and CDR2 are LNHNV and YYDKDF (reference sequence). The V and J ends lost 0 bases and 0 bases respectively, with 16 bases between them. The CDR3 spans 18 residues. The CDR3 here is CATSRDPTRVTSTDTQYF. The CDR3, as DNA: TGTGCCACCAGCAGAGATCCGACACGTGTCACCAGCACAGATACGCAGTATTTT.

The chain is built from TRBV2 and TRBJ2-1; D may be TRBD1 or TRBD2 (5 bases each). The V end was cut by 4 bases, the J end by 9 bases, with 13 bases between. Per germline, CDR1 SNHLY and CDR2 FYNNEI. The CDR3 sequence is 13 residues long. CDR3 amino acids: CASSVGTDSEQFF. The CDR3 DNA is TGTGCCAGCAGTGTCGGGACGGACTCTGAGCAGTTCTTC.

This rearrangement joins TRBV27 to TRBJ1-2; 8 bases match TRBD1. This CDR3 region has 15 residues. CDR1 is MNHEY and CDR2 is SMNVEV in the germline V gene (reference sequence). The J segment lost 5 bases and the V segment lost 7 bases, leaving 12 bases of the junction unmatched. The CDR3 region has the DNA TGTGCCAGCACTTCATCAGCGGACAGGGATTATGGCTACACCTTC. Translating it yields CASTSSADRDYGYTF.

V usage is TRBV7-6 and J usage is TRBJ2-7, with D possibly TRBD2 on 6 matching bases. Germline CDR1 and CDR2: SGHVS and FNYEAQ. V shed 8 bases and J shed 2 bases, with 19 bases lying between them. The CDR3 runs 15 residues. This CDR3 reads CASPFRGNLAYEQYF. DNA for the CDR3: TGTGCCAGCCCCTTTCGCGGGAACCTTGCCTACGAGCAGTACTTC.

This clonotype has at least ten counts. This chain links TRBV28 with TRBJ2-5, with D perhaps matching TRBD2 (6 bases). V lost 2 bases to trimming and J lost 5 bases, with 9 bases between them. Germline V lookup: CDR1 MDHEN, CDR2 SYDVKM. The CDR3 is made up of 13 amino acids. As DNA, the CDR3 is TGTGCCAGCAGTTTACTAGCGTCGGAGACCCAGTACTTC. Its protein product is CASSLLASETQYF.

This clonotype showed up just a few times. Being one base from a much bigger clone, this may be a read error. The chain joins TRBV6-5 to TRBJ1-4; D uncertain. Germline V lookup: CDR1 MNHEY, CDR2 SVGAGI. V lost 7 bases to trimming and J lost 10 bases, with 19 bases between them. The CDR3 consists of 14 residues. The chain's CDR3 is CASTEVLSSGKLFF. CDR3 nucleotide sequence: TGTGCCAGCACCGAGGTCTTATCGTCGGGAAAACTGTTTTTT.